Sequencing of this TCR beta chain was carried out in a study of T cell changes during pregnancy in multiple sclerosis. Germline CDR1 reads SGHNT; CDR2 reads YYREEE (reference sequence). V lost 4 bases to trimming and J lost 5 bases; unmatched junction nucleotides: 9. The CDR3 totals 15 residues. The table came from immunoSEQ multiplex PCR; TCRdb's copy has only in-frame clones and leaves some out. The repertoire holds approximately 40,000 clones, with 85% to 95% as singletons. The sequenced sample was CD4+ T cells from peripheral blood mononuclear cells, obtained in the third trimester of pregnancy. The source is a female donor with multiple sclerosis, enrolled in a pregnancy study. This chain links TRBV5-4 with TRBJ2-5, with 9 nucleotides matching TRBD2. CDR3 region: CASSETVAGVETQYF. Here the CDR3 DNA reads TGTGCCAGCAGCGAGACGGTAGCGGGAGTTGAGACCCAGTACTTC.